A single sample gave rise to the 15 T cell receptor beta chains below, sequenced in a study of beta chain features in type 1 diabetes. Reverse transcribing all isolated RNA meant expressed TCRB transcripts were sequenced. Clones were sequenced by immunoSEQ multiplex PCR, and TCRdb holds only the in-frame ones, with some missing. The sample consists of some 360,000 clones, about 18% of them appearing once. Sequencing was done on a sample of naive CD4+ T cells from blood. The receptors derive from a young woman in good health.

V gene TRBV30 combines with J gene TRBJ2-3, with 8 bases aligning to TRBD2. The CDR3 contains 14 residues. The trim removed 1 base at V and 4 bases at J, leaving 4 bases unmatched. Germline CDR1 reads GTSNPN; CDR2 reads SVGIG (reference sequence). CDR3 DNA sequence: TGTGCCTGGAGTGCGGGGGGGCCGGCAGATACGCAGTATTTT. This encodes CAWSAGGPADTQYF.

The chain links TRBV18 to TRBJ2-7, with 9 positions matching TRBD1. CDR3 length: 17 residues. CDR1 KGHSH and CDR2 LQKENI come from the germline V gene. J was trimmed by 2 bases and V by 1 base; bases with no gene match: 9. Here the CDR3 DNA reads TGTGCCAGCTCACCACTTACAGGGACAGGGATTGCCTACGAGCAGTACTTC. Translation: CASSPLTGTGIAYEQYF.

This clone came up a few times. In DNA, the CDR3 is TGTGCCAGCTCACCACGGCCGGGAGTCCTCAGCACAGATACGCAGTATTTT. Its protein product is CASSPRPGVLSTDTQYF. V and J are TRBV18 and TRBJ2-3, with a possible D match to TRBD2 (6 bases). The CDR3 consists of 17 residues. CDR1 and CDR2 (germline): KGHSH, LQKENI. V gave up 1 base and J gave up 0 bases, with 14 bases separating them.

This clone was recorded a few times. Other nucleotide sequences from this sample produce the same CDR3. This rearrangement joins TRBV18 to TRBJ1-1, with D possibly being TRBD1 (6 bases). V shed 6 bases and J shed 4 bases, with 12 bases lying between them. Per germline, CDR1 KGHSH and CDR2 LQKENI. The CDR3 spans 13 residues. The CDR3 region is CASSSTGSTEAFF. The CDR3 nucleotides read TGTGCCAGCTCTTCTACAGGGAGCACTGAAGCTTTCTTT.

The V gene is TRBV30, the J gene TRBJ2-1; TRBD2 matches at 10 bases. V lost 8 bases, J lost 4 bases, and 5 bases stayed unmatched. The V gene's germline CDR1 is GTSNPN and CDR2 SVGIG (reference sequence). The CDR3 sequence is 13 residues long. The CDR3 protein is CAGGLASYNEQFF. CDR3 DNA: TGTGCCGGGGGACTAGCGTCGTACAATGAGCAGTTCTTC.

In its sample, this clone was seen a few times. This chain links TRBV19 with TRBJ1-5; 9 positions match TRBD1. Germline CDR1 and CDR2: LNHDA and SQIVND (reference sequence). The junction had 7 bases not matched to a gene; V was cut back by 9 bases and J by 4 bases. The CDR3 is made up of 14 amino acids. CDR3 DNA sequence: TGTGCCAGCGGTCACAGGGGGCAGAATCAGCCCCAGCATTTT. Its protein product is CASGHRGQNQPQHF.

The rearrangement links TRBV30 to TRBJ2-4, with 7 bases matching TRBD2. CDR1 is GTSNPN and CDR2 is SVGIG in the germline V gene (reference sequence). V shed 8 bases, J shed 7 bases, and the junction held 8 bases outside the gene matches. The CDR3 totals 12 residues. The CDR3 DNA follows: TGTGCCGGGGGGGGGTGGGGGAACATTCAGTACTTC. It encodes CAGGGWGNIQYF. The entire variable domain, with the rest obtained from reference TRBV30 and TRBJ2-4, is as follows: SQTIHQWPATLVQPVGSPLSLECTVEGTSNPNLYWYRQAAGRGLQLLFYSVGIGQISSEVPQNLSASRPQDRQFILSSKKLLLSDSGFYLCAGGGWGNIQYFGAGTRLSVL.

Only a few counts were recorded for this clone. Other DNA sequences from this sample encode an identical CDR3 as well. V and J are TRBV7-9 and TRBJ2-7; D is uncertain. The CDR3 consists of 13 residues. Germline assignment: CDR1 SEHNR and CDR2 FQNEAQ (reference sequence). The germline V and J ends were trimmed by 3 bases and 0 bases, with 6 bases remaining between them. The CDR3 DNA reads TGTGCCAGCAGCTTGTCTAGCTCCTACGAGCAGTACTTC. Translated: CASSLSSSYEQYF.

The chain links TRBV13 to TRBJ2-5; D is unclear. The V gene lost 5 bases and the J gene lost 0 bases, with 10 bases spanning the gap. This CDR3 is 14 amino acids long. Germline lookup yields CDR1 PRHDT and CDR2 FYEKMQ (reference sequence). The CDR3 spells CASSRSWYQETQYF. The DNA of the CDR3 is TGTGCCAGCAGCCGGTCCTGGTACCAAGAGACCCAGTACTTC.

This clone was counted a few times. The J gene is TRBJ2-6, the V gene TRBV11-2; a possible D gene is TRBD1 (6 bases). Germline assignment: CDR1 SGHAT and CDR2 FQNNGV. The CDR3 length is 19 residues. V was pared by 1 base and J by 0 bases, with 16 bases between. As DNA, the CDR3 is TGTGCCAGCAGCTTAGGAGGCAGGGGCCGGGGCTCTGGGGCCAACGTCCTGACTTTC. Amino acids: CASSLGGRGRGSGANVLTF. The complete variable domain, with remaining parts taken from reference TRBV11-2 and TRBJ2-6, reads EAGVAQSPRYKIIEKRQSVAFWCNPISGHATLYWYQQILGQGPKLLIQFQNNGVVDDSQLPKDRFSAERLKGVDSTLKIQPAKLEDSAVYLCASSLGGRGRGSGANVLTFGAGSRLTVL.

The chain employs TRBV5-4 and TRBJ1-4, with 9 bases matching TRBD1. Germline CDR1 SGHNT, CDR2 YYREEE (reference sequence). J gave up 8 bases and V 4 bases, and 6 bases lay outside the gene matches. This CDR3 has 14 amino acids. The CDR3 DNA reads TGTGCCAGCAGCCAGGGACAGGGCCACGAAAAACTGTTTTTT. It codes for CASSQGQGHEKLFF.

The chain has TRBV9 and TRBJ2-7, with TRBD2 matching 8 bases. This CDR3 has 16 residues. Trimming at V came to 5 bases and at J to 5 bases, leaving 15 bases not matched to a gene. CDR1 SGDLS and CDR2 YYNGEE come from the germline V gene. This CDR3 is CASSSSERGSGDEQYF. In nucleotides, the CDR3 is TGTGCCAGCAGTTCCTCCGAGCGGGGGTCGGGGGACGAGCAGTACTTC.

CDR3 bases: TGTGCCAGCAGTTTAACAGGGAACACTGAAGCTTTCTTT. Amino acids: CASSLTGNTEAFF. The chain links TRBV6-5 to TRBJ1-1, with D possibly TRBD1 on 5 matching bases. V lost 4 bases and J 1 base, leaving 7 bases between the germline ends. There are 13 residues in the CDR3. In germline, CDR1 is MNHEY, CDR2 SVGAGI.

The sample holds a few counts of this clone. This chain links TRBV6-5 with TRBJ2-7, with D perhaps TRBD1 (7 bases). The CDR3 has 16 residues. Trimming removed 2 bases from V and 0 bases from J, with 14 bases in between. CDR1 MNHEY and CDR2 SVGAGI come from the germline V gene. CDR3 nucleotide sequence: TGTGCCAGCAGTTACCGGACGGGGGACAGCTCCTACGAGCAGTACTTC. It specifies CASSYRTGDSSYEQYF.

This clone was detected a few times. The chain links TRBV2 to TRBJ2-1; 8 nucleotides agree with TRBD2. The CDR3 is 12 amino acids. With 6 bases clipped from V and 6 bases from J, the junction kept 1 base outside the gene matches. Germline CDR1 reads SNHLY; CDR2 reads FYNNEI. The CDR3 loop is CASSAGGNEQFF. Here the CDR3 DNA reads TGTGCCAGCAGCGCGGGAGGCAATGAGCAGTTCTTC.